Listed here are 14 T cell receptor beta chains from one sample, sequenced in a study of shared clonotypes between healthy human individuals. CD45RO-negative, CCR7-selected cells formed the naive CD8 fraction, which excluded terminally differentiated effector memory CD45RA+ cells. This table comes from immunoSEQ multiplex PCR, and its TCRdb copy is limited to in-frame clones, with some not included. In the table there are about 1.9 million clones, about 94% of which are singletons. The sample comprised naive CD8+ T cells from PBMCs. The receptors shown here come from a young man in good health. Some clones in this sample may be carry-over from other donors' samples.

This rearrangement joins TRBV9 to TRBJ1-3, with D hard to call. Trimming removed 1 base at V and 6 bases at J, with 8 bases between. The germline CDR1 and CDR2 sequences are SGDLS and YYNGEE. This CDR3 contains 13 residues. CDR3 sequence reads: CASSVQPSNTIYF. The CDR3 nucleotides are TGTGCCAGCAGCGTACAGCCCTCAAACACCATATATTTT. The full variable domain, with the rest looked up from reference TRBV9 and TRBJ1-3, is DSGVTQTPKHLITATGQRVTLRCSPRSGDLSVYWYQQSLDQGLQFLIQYYNGEERAKGNILERFSAQQFPDLHSELNLSSLELGDSALYFCASSVQPSNTIYFGEGSWLTVV.

CDR3: CASSPTGQGVYEQYF. CDR3 bases: TGTGCCAGCAGCCCAACAGGACAGGGTGTTTACGAGCAGTACTTC. The J gene is TRBJ2-7, the V gene TRBV7-9; 8 bases agree with TRBD1. The V gene's germline CDR1 is SEHNR and CDR2 FQNEAQ (reference sequence). Unmatched junction bases numbered 10, after V lost 5 bases and J lost 4 bases. This CDR3 has 15 residues.

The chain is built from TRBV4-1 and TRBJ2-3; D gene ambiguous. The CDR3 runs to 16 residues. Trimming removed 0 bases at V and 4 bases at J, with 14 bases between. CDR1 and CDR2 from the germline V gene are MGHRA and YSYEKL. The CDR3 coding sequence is TGCGCCAGCAGCCAAGATTCTAGTTCCCTCCCAGATACGCAGTATTTT. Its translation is CASSQDSSSLPDTQYF.

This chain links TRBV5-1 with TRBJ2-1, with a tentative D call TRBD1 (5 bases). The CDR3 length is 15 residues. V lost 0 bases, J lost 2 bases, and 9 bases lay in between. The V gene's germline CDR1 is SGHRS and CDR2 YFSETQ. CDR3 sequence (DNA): TGCGCCAGCAGCTTGGGACAGTATACCTACAATGAGCAGTTCTTC. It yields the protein CASSLGQYTYNEQFF.

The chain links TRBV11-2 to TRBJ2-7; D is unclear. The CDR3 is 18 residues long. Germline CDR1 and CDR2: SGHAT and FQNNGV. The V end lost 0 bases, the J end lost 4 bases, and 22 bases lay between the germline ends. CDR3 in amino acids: CASSLDRHLVDGTYEQYF. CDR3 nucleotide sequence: TGTGCCAGCAGCTTAGATCGGCACTTGGTCGATGGCACTTACGAGCAGTACTTC.

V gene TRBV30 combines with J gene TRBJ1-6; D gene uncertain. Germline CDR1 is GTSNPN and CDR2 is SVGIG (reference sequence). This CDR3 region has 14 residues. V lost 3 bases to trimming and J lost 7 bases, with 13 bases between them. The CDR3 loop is CAWSGDVLNSPLHF. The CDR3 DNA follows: TGTGCCTGGAGCGGCGACGTCCTCAATTCACCCCTCCACTTT. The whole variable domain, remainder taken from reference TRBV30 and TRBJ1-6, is SQTIHQWPATLVQPVGSPLSLECTVEGTSNPNLYWYRQAAGRGLQLLFYSVGIGQISSEVPQNLSASRPQDRQFILSSKKLLLSDSGFYLCAWSGDVLNSPLHFGNGTRLTVT.

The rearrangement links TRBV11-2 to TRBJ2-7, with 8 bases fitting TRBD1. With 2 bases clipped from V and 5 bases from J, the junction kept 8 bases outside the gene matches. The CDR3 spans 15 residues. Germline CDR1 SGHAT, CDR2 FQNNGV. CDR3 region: CASSLSRTGGDEQYF. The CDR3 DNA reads TGTGCCAGCAGCTTAAGCCGCACAGGGGGAGACGAGCAGTACTTC.

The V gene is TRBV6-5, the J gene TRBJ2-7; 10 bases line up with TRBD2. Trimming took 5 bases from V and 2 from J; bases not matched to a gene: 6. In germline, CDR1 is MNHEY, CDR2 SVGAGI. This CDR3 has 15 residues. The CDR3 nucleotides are TGTGCCAGCAGTCTACTAGCGGGGATCCCCTACGAGCAGTACTTC. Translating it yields CASSLLAGIPYEQYF.

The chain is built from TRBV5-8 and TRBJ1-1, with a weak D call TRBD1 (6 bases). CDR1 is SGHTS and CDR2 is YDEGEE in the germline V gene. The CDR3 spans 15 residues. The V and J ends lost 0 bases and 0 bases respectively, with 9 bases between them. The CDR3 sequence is CASSLVGQMNTEAFF. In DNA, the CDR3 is TGTGCCAGCAGCTTGGTAGGACAGATGAACACTGAAGCTTTCTTT.

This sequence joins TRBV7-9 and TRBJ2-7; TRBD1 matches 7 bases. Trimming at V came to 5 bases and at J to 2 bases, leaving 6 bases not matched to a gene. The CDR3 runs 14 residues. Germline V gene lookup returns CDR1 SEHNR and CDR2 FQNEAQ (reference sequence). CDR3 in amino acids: CASSPRQGPYEQYF. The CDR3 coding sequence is TGTGCCAGCAGCCCTCGACAGGGCCCCTACGAGCAGTACTTC.

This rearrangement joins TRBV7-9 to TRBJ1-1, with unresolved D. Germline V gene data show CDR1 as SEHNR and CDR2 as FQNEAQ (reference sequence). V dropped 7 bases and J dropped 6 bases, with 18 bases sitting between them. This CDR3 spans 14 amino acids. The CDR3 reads CASTPGIIGAEAFF. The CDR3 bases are TGTGCCAGCACCCCGGGAATAATCGGGGCTGAAGCTTTCTTT.

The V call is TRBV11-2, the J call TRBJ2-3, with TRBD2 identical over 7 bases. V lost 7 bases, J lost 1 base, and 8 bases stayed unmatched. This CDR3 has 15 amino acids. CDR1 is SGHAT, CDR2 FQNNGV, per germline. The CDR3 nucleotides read TGTGCCAGCACCCTAGGTGCGGGGGGCACAGATACGCAGTATTTT. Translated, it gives CASTLGAGGTDTQYF.

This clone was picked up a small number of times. CDR3 loop: CASKGTVNTEAFF. The CDR3 region has the DNA TGCGCCAGTAAGGGGACGGTGAACACTGAAGCTTTCTTT. This chain uses TRBV5-1 with TRBJ1-1; a weak D match, TRBD1 (5 bases). V shed 8 bases and J shed 0 bases, with 11 bases lying between them. Germline V gene lookup returns CDR1 SGHRS and CDR2 YFSETQ. This CDR3 comprises 13 residues.

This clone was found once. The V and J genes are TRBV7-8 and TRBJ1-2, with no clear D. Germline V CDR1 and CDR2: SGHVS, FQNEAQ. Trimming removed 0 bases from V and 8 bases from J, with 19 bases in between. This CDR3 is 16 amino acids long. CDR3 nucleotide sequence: TGTGCCAGCAGCTTAGCTCGACTACTCACTCGGCAGGGCTACACCTTC. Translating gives CASSLARLLTRQGYTF.